The 20 T cell receptor beta chains reported below all come from one sample, sequenced in a study of naive and memory T cell subsets. Ligated cDNA underwent four rounds of PCR with nested alpha and beta constant region primers and SP2. TCRdb passed the 5' RACE reads through MiXCR, listing each CDR3 protein once. The data hold 25,000 to 35,000 distinct CDR3 sequences, with roughly 17% observed a single time. A UMI-containing oligonucleotide was joined by 3' ligation to the TCR cDNA template. The receptors here all came from a female donor in good health.

This clonotype was counted a few times. This sequence joins TRBV6-5 and TRBJ1-1, with a tentative D call TRBD1 (6 bases). Germline V gene data show CDR1 as MNHEY and CDR2 as SVGAGI. The CDR3 is 15 amino acids. Trimming cost V 3 bases and J 0 bases, with 11 bases left between them. This CDR3 reads CASSYQGQVNTEAFF. In nucleotides, the CDR3 is TGTGCCAGCAGTTATCAGGGGCAGGTGAACACTGAAGCTTTCTTT.

Ten or more counts support this clonotype. The CDR3 protein is CASRDTAGGTGTQYF. Here the CDR3 DNA reads TGTGCCAGCAGAGATACAGCCGGTGGGACGGGTACGCAGTATTTT. The chain joins TRBV2 to TRBJ2-3, with D possibly called TRBD1 or TRBD2 (5 bases each). With 6 bases removed from V and 8 bases from J, the gap between germline ends came to 21 bases. The CDR3 extends over 15 amino acids. Per the germline V gene, CDR1 is SNHLY and CDR2 is FYNNEI.

This clonotype was seen repeatedly, ten times or more. The chain carries TRBV20-1 and TRBJ2-5; 7 positions match TRBD1. Germline CDR1 DFQATT, CDR2 SNEGSKA (reference sequence). The V segment lost 0 bases and the J segment 2 bases; nucleotides outside the gene matches: 9. The CDR3 has 16 amino acids. Here the CDR3 reads CSARDVTGSEQETQYF. The DNA for the CDR3 is TGCAGTGCTAGAGATGTGACAGGGTCCGAACAAGAGACCCAGTACTTC.

The chain links TRBV15 to TRBJ1-6; D is uncertain. The CDR3 consists of 15 residues. Per the germline V gene, CDR1 is LNHNV and CDR2 is YYDKDF (reference sequence). Trimming shortened V by 0 bases and J by 8 bases, and 11 bases separated the two germline ends. The CDR3 is CATSRDVTADSPLHF. CDR3 coding DNA: TGTGCCACCAGCAGAGATGTAACAGCAGATTCACCCCTCCACTTT.

This clonotype was seen a handful of times. The chain is built from TRBV7-9 and TRBJ2-1; the D is unclear. V was clipped by 4 bases and J by 14 bases, with 12 bases between them. This CDR3 is built from 11 residues. The germline gives CDR1 SEHNR, CDR2 FQNEAQ (reference sequence). The CDR3 region has the DNA TGTGCCAGCAGCTCGTCCCTAGAGGAGTTCTTC. The encoded protein is CASSSSLEEFF.

V gene TRBV6-1 combines with J gene TRBJ1-2; possibly TRBD1 for D (5 bases). The CDR3 totals 13 residues. Deletions cut 5 bases from V and 0 bases from J, with 7 bases between. Germline assignment: CDR1 MNHNS and CDR2 SASEGT. CDR3 DNA: TGTGCCAGCAGTAAGACAGCTAACTATGGCTACACCTTC. Its translation: CASSKTANYGYTF.

This clonotype was counted many times. The rearrangement joins TRBV6-6 to TRBJ1-2, with D perhaps TRBD1 (5 bases). Germline V gene sequence: CDR1 MNHNY, CDR2 SVGAGI (reference sequence). Trimming pared 5 bases from V and 0 bases from J, leaving 13 bases between. CDR3 size: 15 residues. In nucleotides, the CDR3 is TGTGCCAGCAGTGAGGGGAGAAAAGCTAACTATGGCTACACCTTC. Its translation is CASSEGRKANYGYTF.

This clonotype was found many times. This chain connects TRBV7-2 to TRBJ2-3, with D possibly TRBD2 on 6 matching bases. The length of the CDR3 is 15 residues. CDR1 and CDR2 from the germline V gene are SGHTA and FQGNSA. V lost 5 bases to trimming and J lost 1 base, with 13 bases between them. The CDR3 reads CASSPDSGRTDTQYF. The CDR3 nucleotides are TGTGCCAGCAGCCCTGATAGCGGCCGCACAGATACGCAGTATTTT.

This clonotype was observed many times. J is TRBJ2-7 and V is TRBV18; 10 bases agree with TRBD2. CDR1 and CDR2 from the germline V gene are KGHSH and LQKENI. The CDR3 is made up of 15 amino acids. The J segment lost 2 bases and the V segment lost 6 bases, leaving 7 bases of the junction unmatched. CDR3 protein: CASSQGLASAYEQYF. The CDR3 DNA is TGTGCCAGCTCCCAGGGACTAGCGTCAGCCTACGAGCAGTACTTC.

In its sample, this clonotype was seen many times. This chain uses TRBV5-1 with TRBJ1-1; D not certain. V was clipped by 5 bases and J by 1 base, with 9 bases between them. This CDR3 spans 13 amino acids. Germline CDR1 SGHRS, CDR2 YFSETQ. In DNA, the CDR3 is TGCGCCAGCAGGGAACAGTCGAACACTGAAGCTTTCTTT. The encoded protein is CASREQSNTEAFF.

This clonotype came up a few times. The rearrangement uses TRBV5-1 and TRBJ2-7, with 10 bases fitting TRBD2. The CDR3 spans 19 residues. The V gene end was trimmed by 4 bases and the J gene end by 5 bases; junction bases not matched to a gene: 21. Germline loops: CDR1 SGHRS, CDR2 YFSETQ. The CDR3 protein is CASSPAFPTSSGGPNEQYF. In nucleotides, the CDR3 is TGCGCCAGCAGCCCGGCATTTCCGACTTCTAGCGGGGGACCAAACGAGCAGTACTTC. The full variable domain, rest sourced from reference TRBV5-1 and TRBJ2-7, is KAGVTQTPRYLIKTRGQQVTLSCSPISGHRSVSWYQQTPGQGLQFLFEYFSETQRNKGNFPGRFSGRQFSNSRSEMNVSTLELGDSALYLCASSPAFPTSSGGPNEQYFGPGTRLTVT.

This clonotype was recorded a few times. The chain carries TRBV10-3 and TRBJ1-4; D remains ambiguous. Trimming removed 4 bases at V and 7 bases at J, with 13 bases between. This CDR3 spans 14 amino acids. Per germline, CDR1 ENHRY and CDR2 SYGVKD. Written as DNA, the CDR3 is TGTGCCATCAGTGTTTCGGAAGGAGGTGAAAAACTGTTTTTT. Protein: CAISVSEGGEKLFF.

This clonotype rates as medium-sized. This sequence joins TRBV28 and TRBJ2-6; a possible D gene is TRBD2 (6 bases). Trimming left V 7 bases short and J 2 bases short, with 12 bases between. Germline V gene data show CDR1 as MDHEN and CDR2 as SYDVKM. This CDR3 has 15 residues. The CDR3 here is CASITREAGANVLTF. For the CDR3, the DNA is TGTGCCAGCATTACGAGGGAGGCTGGGGCCAACGTCCTGACTTTC.

V gene TRBV6-6 combines with J gene TRBJ2-5; tentatively, D is TRBD2 (5 bases). The CDR3 runs 16 residues. V gave up 0 bases and J gave up 5 bases, with 16 bases separating them. CDR1 MNHNY and CDR2 SVGAGI come from the germline V gene (reference sequence). Written as DNA, the CDR3 is TGTGCCAGCAGTTACTCGGGGTCCCGGGGTTTGGAGACCCAGTACTTC. Amino acid sequence: CASSYSGSRGLETQYF.

In this sample, this clonotype turned up a few times. This chain links TRBV19 with TRBJ1-5; D remains ambiguous. The CDR3 totals 13 residues. Between the trimmed V and J ends, which lost 6 bases and 0 bases, there was a span of 6 bases. Germline values: CDR1 LNHDA, CDR2 SQIVND (reference sequence). CDR3 residues: CASRGSSNQPQHF. The CDR3 DNA reads as TGTGCCAGTAGGGGATCTAGCAATCAGCCCCAGCATTTT.

This clonotype has only a few counts. The chain combines TRBV5-4 with TRBJ1-1; a possible D gene is TRBD1 (6 bases). CDR3 length: 15 amino acids. The germline V gene has CDR1 SGHNT and CDR2 YYREEE (reference sequence). The V gene lost 3 bases and the J gene lost 0 bases, with 12 bases spanning the gap. The CDR3 is CASSWPGQMNTEAFF. Written as DNA, the CDR3 is TGTGCCAGCAGCTGGCCCGGACAGATGAACACTGAAGCTTTCTTT.

This clonotype was picked up many times. The rearrangement joins TRBV4-2 to TRBJ1-3; unclear D gene. The CDR3 totals 15 residues. Trimming took off 0 bases at V and 0 bases at J, with 6 bases between the two ends. CDR1 and CDR2 (germline): LGHNA, YNFKEQ. CDR3 bases: TGTGCCAGCAGCCAAGAAACAGACTCTGGAAACACCATATATTTT. It translates to CASSQETDSGNTIYF.

This clonotype was counted many times. V is TRBV5-5 and J is TRBJ2-2; a possible D gene is TRBD1 (6 bases). V shed 5 bases and J shed 8 bases, with 13 bases lying between them. The CDR3 contains 13 residues. Per the germline V gene, CDR1 is SGHKS and CDR2 is YYEKEE (reference sequence). CDR3 sequence reads: CASRPGAGGELFF. CDR3 nucleotide sequence: TGTGCCAGCAGACCAGGGGCAGGTGGGGAGCTGTTTTTT.

In its sample, this clonotype was seen many times. The rearrangement joins TRBV20-1 to TRBJ1-1; D is unresolved. The CDR3 loop spans 14 amino acids. Germline CDR1 and CDR2: DFQATT and SNEGSKA (reference sequence). V lost 0 bases, J lost 2 bases, and 10 bases lay in between. The CDR3 DNA reads as TGCAGTGCTAGAGATAAGGTCAGCAACACTGAAGCTTTCTTT. The encoded protein is CSARDKVSNTEAFF.

The chain recombines TRBV15 with TRBJ1-5, with TRBD1 as a possible D gene (6 bases). Germline V gives CDR1 LNHNV, CDR2 YYDKDF (reference sequence). V was clipped by 0 bases and J by 6 bases, with 12 bases between them. This CDR3 comprises 15 residues. CDR3 coding DNA: TGTGCCACCAGCAGAGATACAGGGTTGGGTCAGCCCCAGCATTTT. Translated, it gives CATSRDTGLGQPQHF.